The 17 T cell receptor beta chains in this list originate from one sample, sequenced in a study of PD-1 blockade in classical Hodgkin lymphoma. Each of the patients experienced relapse following autologous stem cell transplantation, and their brentuximab vedotin exposure differed. Repertoires were generated with immunoSEQ multiplex PCR, while TCRdb's copy carries only in-frame clones and drops some. The sample consists of some 58,000 clones, 88% of them appearing once. Sequenced here: peripheral blood mononuclear cells (PBMCs), sampled before the second cycle of nivolumab. These receptors all stem from a human donor with classical Hodgkin lymphoma.

This chain joins TRBV5-1 and TRBJ1-2; 9 nucleotides agree with TRBD1. Per germline, CDR1 SGHRS and CDR2 YFSETQ. The CDR3 is 16 residues long. The trim removed 1 base at V and 8 bases at J, leaving 12 bases unmatched. Here the CDR3 DNA reads TGCGCCAGCAGCTTGAATCCGGACAGGGGATCGGGAGGCTACACCTTC. Translation gives CASSLNPDRGSGGYTF. The full variable domain, with the rest looked up from reference TRBV5-1 and TRBJ1-2, is KAGVTQTPRYLIKTRGQQVTLSCSPISGHRSVSWYQQTPGQGLQFLFEYFSETQRNKGNFPGRFSGRQFSNSRSEMNVSTLELGDSALYLCASSLNPDRGSGGYTFGSGTRLTVV.

The gene calls are TRBV5-1 and TRBJ2-7; D ambiguous. The CDR3 runs to 13 residues. Germline V gives CDR1 SGHRS, CDR2 YFSETQ. Trimming left V 4 bases short and J 2 bases short, with 10 bases between. The DNA for the CDR3 is TGCGCCAGCAGCCAAACACCTACCTACGAGCAGTACTTC. Protein: CASSQTPTYEQYF.

The chain couples TRBV5-6 to TRBJ1-5, with D tentatively TRBD1 (5 bases). V gave up 4 bases and J gave up 1 base, with 12 bases separating them. Germline CDR1 reads SGHDT; CDR2 reads YYEEEE. The CDR3 sequence is 15 residues long. CDR3 region: CASSPGAASNQPQHF. CDR3 DNA sequence: TGTGCCAGCAGCCCTGGGGCAGCCAGCAATCAGCCCCAGCATTTT.

The gene calls are TRBV11-2 and TRBJ2-7; 11 bases align to TRBD1. V shed 3 bases, J shed 2 bases, and the junction held 12 bases outside the gene matches. The CDR3 is 18 amino acids. In germline, CDR1 is SGHAT, CDR2 FQNNGV. The CDR3 nucleotides are TGTGCCAGCAGCTTCCAGGACAGGGGGCCCCACCTTCCCTACGAGCAGTACTTC. Its protein is CASSFQDRGPHLPYEQYF.

CDR3 amino acids: CASSFGGRNEQFF. DNA for the CDR3: TGTGCCAGCAGCTTTGGTGGTCGCAATGAGCAGTTCTTC. V gene TRBV7-3 combines with J gene TRBJ2-1; D gene uncertain. CDR3 size: 13 residues. The germline V gene has CDR1 SGHTA and CDR2 FQGTGA. V lost 3 bases and J 6 bases, leaving 9 bases between the germline ends.

This CDR3 is CAIRKGLLQETQYF. Here the CDR3 DNA reads TGTGCCATCAGAAAAGGACTACTCCAAGAGACCCAGTACTTC. The chain uses TRBV10-3 and TRBJ2-5; D might be TRBD2 (6 bases). In germline, CDR1 is ENHRY, CDR2 SYGVKD. The CDR3 covers 14 residues. Trimming pared 6 bases from V and 1 base from J, leaving 12 bases between.

The table lists this clone with a few counts. V and J are TRBV5-1 and TRBJ1-1; D is possibly TRBD1 (5 bases). Germline V gives CDR1 SGHRS, CDR2 YFSETQ. CDR3 length: 14 amino acids. The germline V and J ends were trimmed by 1 base and 4 bases, with 11 bases remaining between them. CDR3 sequence reads: CASSLQSGSTEAFF. The CDR3 bases are TGCGCCAGCAGCTTGCAGTCAGGGTCCACTGAAGCTTTCTTT. Combining the CDR3 with reference TRBV5-1 and TRBJ1-1 gives the whole variable domain KAGVTQTPRYLIKTRGQQVTLSCSPISGHRSVSWYQQTPGQGLQFLFEYFSETQRNKGNFPGRFSGRQFSNSRSEMNVSTLELGDSALYLCASSLQSGSTEAFFGQGTRLTVV.

The chain employs TRBV27 and TRBJ1-1, with D uncertain. V dropped 3 bases and J dropped 1 base, with 9 bases sitting between them. The CDR3 loop spans 14 amino acids. CDR1 and CDR2 (germline): MNHEY, SMNVEV (reference sequence). CDR3 bases: TGTGCCAGCAGTTTCCACCGACAGAACACTGAAGCTTTCTTT. This sequence encodes CASSFHRQNTEAFF.

The chain recombines TRBV6-5 with TRBJ2-5; possible D gene TRBD1, 5 bases. The DNA end is a closer match to TRBJ2-7, so the J assignment may be wrong. The CDR3 runs 15 residues. Germline V gene data show CDR1 as MNHEY and CDR2 as SVGAGI. CDR3 coding DNA: TGTGCCAGCAGTTACAGCCCGGACACGGCATACGAGCAGTACTTC. Translated, it gives CASSYSPDTAYEQYF.

This clone was counted a few times. V usage is TRBV5-1 and J usage is TRBJ2-7; maybe TRBD1 (6 bases). V dropped 5 bases and J dropped 5 bases, with 20 bases sitting between them. The V gene's germline CDR1 is SGHRS and CDR2 YFSETQ. This CDR3 contains 15 residues. The CDR3 coding sequence is TGCGCCAGCAGAAGGGGGACCGAGTCCCTCAACGAGCAGTACTTC. It specifies CASRRGTESLNEQYF.

The chain uses TRBV5-1 and TRBJ1-2; 7 nucleotides line up with TRBD1. The V and J ends lost 4 bases and 2 bases, in that order; junction bases with no gene match: 8. CDR1 and CDR2 from the germline V gene are SGHRS and YFSETQ. This CDR3 is 15 amino acids long. The CDR3 here is CASSRPGTENYGYTF. DNA for the CDR3: TGCGCCAGCAGCCGTCCCGGGACAGAGAACTATGGCTACACCTTC. Complete variable domain (other parts from reference TRBV5-1 and TRBJ1-2): KAGVTQTPRYLIKTRGQQVTLSCSPISGHRSVSWYQQTPGQGLQFLFEYFSETQRNKGNFPGRFSGRQFSNSRSEMNVSTLELGDSALYLCASSRPGTENYGYTFGSGTRLTVV.

This sequence joins TRBV6-6 and TRBJ2-3, with D unresolved. Germline V gives CDR1 MNHNY, CDR2 SVGAGI (reference sequence). V lost 9 bases and J 2 bases, leaving 9 bases between the germline ends. The CDR3 has 12 amino acids. For the CDR3, the DNA is TGTGCCAGGGCGGTAAACACAGATACGCAGTATTTT. It is translated as CARAVNTDTQYF.

The chain links TRBV6-5 to TRBJ1-5, with D perhaps matching TRBD1 (6 bases). CDR1 and CDR2 (germline): MNHEY, SVGAGI. The germline V and J ends were trimmed by 6 bases and 5 bases, with 8 bases remaining between them. The CDR3 contains 12 residues. The chain's CDR3 is CASRSGDQPQHF. The CDR3 DNA reads TGTGCCAGCAGATCAGGGGATCAGCCCCAGCATTTT.

The sample holds a few counts of this clone. The V call is TRBV4-1, the J call TRBJ1-5, with D tentatively TRBD1 (6 bases). Trimming removed 0 bases at V and 6 bases at J, with 24 bases between. The CDR3 length is 19 residues. Germline CDR1 is MGHRA and CDR2 is YSYEKL. CDR3 region: CASSQERLQPRGFGQPQHF. The CDR3 DNA sequence: TGCGCCAGCAGCCAAGAACGGTTGCAGCCGAGGGGGTTTGGTCAGCCCCAGCATTTT.

This clone was recorded only once. The rearrangement joins TRBV5-1 to TRBJ2-2; no clear D. The CDR3 spans 13 residues. Between the trimmed V and J ends, which lost 1 base and 5 bases, there was a span of 6 bases. The germline V gene encodes CDR1 SGHRS and CDR2 YFSETQ. Here the CDR3 DNA reads TGCGCCAGCAGCTTGTCCGGTACCGGGGAGCTGTTTTTT. Its translation is CASSLSGTGELFF.

The chain couples TRBV7-8 to TRBJ1-5; D remains ambiguous. V was shortened by 2 bases and J by 5 bases, with 4 bases between the two germline ends. Per the germline V gene, CDR1 is SGHVS and CDR2 is FQNEAQ. The CDR3 covers 12 residues. The CDR3 loop reads CASSLQDQPQHF. The CDR3, as DNA: TGTGCCAGCAGCTTACAGGATCAGCCCCAGCATTTT.

The CDR3 DNA reads TGTGCCAGCAGTGATCTAGGAGGGGTTATCCCCAACTATGGCTACACCTTC. Its protein product is CASSDLGGVIPNYGYTF. V gene TRBV2 combines with J gene TRBJ1-2, with D tentatively TRBD1 (5 bases). V lost 3 bases and J 2 bases, leaving 19 bases between the germline ends. This CDR3 has 17 residues. Germline loops: CDR1 SNHLY, CDR2 FYNNEI.